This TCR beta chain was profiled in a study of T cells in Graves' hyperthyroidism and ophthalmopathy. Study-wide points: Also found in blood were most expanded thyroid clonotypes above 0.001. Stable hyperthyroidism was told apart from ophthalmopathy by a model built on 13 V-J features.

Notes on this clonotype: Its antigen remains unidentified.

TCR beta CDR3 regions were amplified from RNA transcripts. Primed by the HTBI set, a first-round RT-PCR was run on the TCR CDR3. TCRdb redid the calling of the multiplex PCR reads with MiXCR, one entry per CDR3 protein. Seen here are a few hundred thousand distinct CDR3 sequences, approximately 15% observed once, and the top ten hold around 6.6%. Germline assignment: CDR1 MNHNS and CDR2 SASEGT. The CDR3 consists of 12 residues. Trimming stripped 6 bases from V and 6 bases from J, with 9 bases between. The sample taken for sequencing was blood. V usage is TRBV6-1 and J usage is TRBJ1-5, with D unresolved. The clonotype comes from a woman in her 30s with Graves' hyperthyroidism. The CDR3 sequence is CASSHAGQPQHF. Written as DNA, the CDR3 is TGTGCCAGCAGCCACGCAGGTCAGCCCCAGCATTTT.